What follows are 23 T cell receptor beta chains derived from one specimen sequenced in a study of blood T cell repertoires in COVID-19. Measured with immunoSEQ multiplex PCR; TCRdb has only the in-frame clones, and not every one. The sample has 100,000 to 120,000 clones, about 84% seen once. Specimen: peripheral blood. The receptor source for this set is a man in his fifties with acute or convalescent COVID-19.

This CDR3 reads CASSLVGSANYGYTF. In DNA, the CDR3 is TGTGCCAGCAGCTTGGTAGGCAGCGCTAACTATGGCTACACCTTC. The V call is TRBV5-6, the J call TRBJ1-2; D call uncertain. There are 15 residues in the CDR3. Germline values: CDR1 SGHDT, CDR2 YYEEEE. The germline V and J ends were trimmed by 0 bases and 0 bases, with 9 bases remaining between them.

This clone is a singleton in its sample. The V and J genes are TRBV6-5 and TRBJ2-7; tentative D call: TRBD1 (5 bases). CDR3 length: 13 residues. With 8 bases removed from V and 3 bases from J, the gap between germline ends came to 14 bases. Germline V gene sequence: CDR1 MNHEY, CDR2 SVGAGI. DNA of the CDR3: TGTGCCAGCCAAAGGGGCAGCGTCTACGAGCAGTACTTC. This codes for CASQRGSVYEQYF.

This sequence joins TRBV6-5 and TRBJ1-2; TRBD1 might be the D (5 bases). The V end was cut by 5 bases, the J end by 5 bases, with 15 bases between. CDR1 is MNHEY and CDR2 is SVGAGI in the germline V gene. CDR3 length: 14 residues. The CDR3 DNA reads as TGTGCCAGCAGTCACGGAGGGGCGGGATATGGCTACACCTTC. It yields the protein CASSHGGAGYGYTF.

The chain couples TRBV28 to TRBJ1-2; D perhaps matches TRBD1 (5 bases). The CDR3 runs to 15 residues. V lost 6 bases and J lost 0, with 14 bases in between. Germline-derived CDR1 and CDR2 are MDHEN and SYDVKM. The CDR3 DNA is TGTGCCAGCAGCATCCCCAGGGCGGCTAACTATGGCTACACCTTC. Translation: CASSIPRAANYGYTF.

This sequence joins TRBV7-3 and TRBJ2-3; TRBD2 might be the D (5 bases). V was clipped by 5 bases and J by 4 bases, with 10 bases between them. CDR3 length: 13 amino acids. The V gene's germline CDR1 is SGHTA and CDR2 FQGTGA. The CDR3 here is CASSATRADTQYF. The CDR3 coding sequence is TGTGCCAGCAGCGCCACTAGAGCAGATACGCAGTATTTT.

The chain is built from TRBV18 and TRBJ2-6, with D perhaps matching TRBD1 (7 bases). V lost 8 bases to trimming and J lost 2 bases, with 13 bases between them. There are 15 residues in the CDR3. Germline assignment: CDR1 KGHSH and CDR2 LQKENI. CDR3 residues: CASAGQPTGANVLTF. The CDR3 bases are TGTGCCAGCGCGGGACAGCCCACTGGGGCCAACGTCCTGACTTTC.

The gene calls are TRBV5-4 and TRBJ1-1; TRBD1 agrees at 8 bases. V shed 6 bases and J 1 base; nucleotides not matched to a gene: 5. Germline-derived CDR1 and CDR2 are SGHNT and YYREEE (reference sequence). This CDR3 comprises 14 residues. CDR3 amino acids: CASTQDRENTEAFF. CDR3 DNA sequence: TGTGCCAGCACCCAGGACAGGGAGAACACTGAAGCTTTCTTT.

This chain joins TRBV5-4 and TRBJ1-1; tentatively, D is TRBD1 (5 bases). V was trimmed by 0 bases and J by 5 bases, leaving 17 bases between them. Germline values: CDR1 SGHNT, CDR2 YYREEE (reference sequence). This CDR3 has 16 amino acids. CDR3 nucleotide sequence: TGTGCCAGCAGCTTGGGCAAGAGGGGAGGGGTGACTGAAGCTTTCTTT. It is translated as CASSLGKRGGVTEAFF.

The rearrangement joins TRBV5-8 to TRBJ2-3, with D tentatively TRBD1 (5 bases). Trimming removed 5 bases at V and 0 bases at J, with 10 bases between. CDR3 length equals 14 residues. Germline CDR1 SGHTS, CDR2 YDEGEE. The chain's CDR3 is CASSFPGSTDTQYF. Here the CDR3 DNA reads TGTGCCAGCAGTTTCCCAGGGAGCACAGATACGCAGTATTTT.

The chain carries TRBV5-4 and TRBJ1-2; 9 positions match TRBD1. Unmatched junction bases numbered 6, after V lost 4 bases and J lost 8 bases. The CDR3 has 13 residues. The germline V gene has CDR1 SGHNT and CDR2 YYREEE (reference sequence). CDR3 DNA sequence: TGTGCCAGCAGCCTACAGGGGGCGCCCGGCTACACCTTC. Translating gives CASSLQGAPGYTF.

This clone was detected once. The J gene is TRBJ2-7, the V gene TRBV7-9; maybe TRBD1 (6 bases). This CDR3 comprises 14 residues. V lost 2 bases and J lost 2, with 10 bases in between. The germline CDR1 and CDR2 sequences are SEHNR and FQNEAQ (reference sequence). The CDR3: CASSLTDRPYEQYF. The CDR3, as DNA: TGTGCCAGCAGCTTAACGGACAGACCCTACGAGCAGTACTTC.

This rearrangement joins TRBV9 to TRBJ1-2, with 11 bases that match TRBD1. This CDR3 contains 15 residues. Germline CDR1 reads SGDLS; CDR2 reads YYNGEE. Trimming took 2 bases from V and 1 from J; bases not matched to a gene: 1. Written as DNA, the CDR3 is TGTGCCAGCAGCGTGGGACAGGGGGGTAACTATGGCTACACCTTC. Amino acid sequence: CASSVGQGGNYGYTF.

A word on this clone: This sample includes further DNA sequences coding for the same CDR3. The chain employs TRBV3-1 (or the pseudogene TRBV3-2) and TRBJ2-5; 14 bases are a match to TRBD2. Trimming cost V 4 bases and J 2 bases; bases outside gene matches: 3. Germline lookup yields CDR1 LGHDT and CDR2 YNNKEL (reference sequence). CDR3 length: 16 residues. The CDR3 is CASSPGLAGGQETQYF. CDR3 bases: TGTGCCAGCAGCCCCGGACTAGCGGGGGGTCAAGAGACCCAGTACTTC.

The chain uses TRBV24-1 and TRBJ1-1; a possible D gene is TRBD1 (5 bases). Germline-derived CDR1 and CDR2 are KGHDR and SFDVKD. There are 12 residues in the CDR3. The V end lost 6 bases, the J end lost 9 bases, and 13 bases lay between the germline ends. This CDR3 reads CATSLQGGQAFF. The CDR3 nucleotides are TGTGCCACCAGTTTGCAGGGAGGTCAAGCTTTCTTT.

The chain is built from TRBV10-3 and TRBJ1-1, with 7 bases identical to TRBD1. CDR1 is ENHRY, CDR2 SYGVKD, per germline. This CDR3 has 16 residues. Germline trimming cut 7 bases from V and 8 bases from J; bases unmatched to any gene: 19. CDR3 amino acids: CAITPSPGTAIREAFF. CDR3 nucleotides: TGTGCCATCACCCCAAGCCCCGGGACAGCGATTAGGGAAGCTTTCTTT.

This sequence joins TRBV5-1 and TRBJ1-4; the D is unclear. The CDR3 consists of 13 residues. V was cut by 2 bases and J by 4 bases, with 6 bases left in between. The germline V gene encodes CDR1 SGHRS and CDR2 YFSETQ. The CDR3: CASSFRGNEKLFF. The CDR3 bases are TGCGCCAGCAGCTTTCGGGGTAATGAAAAACTGTTTTTT.

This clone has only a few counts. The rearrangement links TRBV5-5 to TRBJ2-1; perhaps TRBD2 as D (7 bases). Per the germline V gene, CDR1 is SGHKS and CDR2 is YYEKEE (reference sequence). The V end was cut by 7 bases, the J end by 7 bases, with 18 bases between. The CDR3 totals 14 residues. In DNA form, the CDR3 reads TGTGCCAGCTTGAGGGGGACTAACTATAATGAGCAGTTCTTC. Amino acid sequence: CASLRGTNYNEQFF.

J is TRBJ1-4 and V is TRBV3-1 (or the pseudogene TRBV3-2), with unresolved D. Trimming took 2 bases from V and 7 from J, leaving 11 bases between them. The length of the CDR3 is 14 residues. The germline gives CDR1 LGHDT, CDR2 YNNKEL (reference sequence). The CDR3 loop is CASSQSTPREKLFF. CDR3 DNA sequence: TGTGCCAGCAGCCAAAGCACCCCTCGTGAAAAACTGTTTTTT.

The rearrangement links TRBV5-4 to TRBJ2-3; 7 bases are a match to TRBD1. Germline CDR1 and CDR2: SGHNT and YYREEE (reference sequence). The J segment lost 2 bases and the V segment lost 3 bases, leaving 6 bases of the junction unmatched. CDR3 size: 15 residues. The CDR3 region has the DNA TGTGCCAGCAGCTCAGCAGGGGGATACACAGATACGCAGTATTTT. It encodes CASSSAGGYTDTQYF.

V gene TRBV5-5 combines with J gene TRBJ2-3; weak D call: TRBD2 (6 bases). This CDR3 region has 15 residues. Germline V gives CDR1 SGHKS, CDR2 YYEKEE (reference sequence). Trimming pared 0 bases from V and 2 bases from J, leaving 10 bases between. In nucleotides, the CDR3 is TGTGCCAGCAGCTTGGATGGGACTGTCACAGATACGCAGTATTTT. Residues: CASSLDGTVTDTQYF.

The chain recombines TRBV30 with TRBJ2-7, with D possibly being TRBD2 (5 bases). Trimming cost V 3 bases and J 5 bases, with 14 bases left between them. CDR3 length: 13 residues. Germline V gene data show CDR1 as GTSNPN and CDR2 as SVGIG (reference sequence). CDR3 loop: CAWSSGISDEQYF. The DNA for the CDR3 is TGTGCCTGGAGCTCCGGGATCTCGGACGAGCAGTACTTC.

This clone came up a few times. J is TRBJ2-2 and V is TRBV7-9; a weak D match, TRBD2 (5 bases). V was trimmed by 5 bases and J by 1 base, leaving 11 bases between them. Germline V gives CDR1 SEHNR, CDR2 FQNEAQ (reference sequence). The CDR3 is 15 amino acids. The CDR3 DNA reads TGTGCCAGCAGCCCATTACGGGAGAACACCGGGGAGCTGTTTTTT. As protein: CASSPLRENTGELFF.

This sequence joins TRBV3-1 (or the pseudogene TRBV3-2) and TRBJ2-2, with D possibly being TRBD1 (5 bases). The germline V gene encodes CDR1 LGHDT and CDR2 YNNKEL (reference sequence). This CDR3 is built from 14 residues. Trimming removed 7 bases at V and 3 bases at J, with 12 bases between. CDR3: CASTVAGYTGELFF. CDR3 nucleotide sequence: TGTGCCAGCACAGTTGCAGGGTACACCGGGGAGCTGTTTTTT.